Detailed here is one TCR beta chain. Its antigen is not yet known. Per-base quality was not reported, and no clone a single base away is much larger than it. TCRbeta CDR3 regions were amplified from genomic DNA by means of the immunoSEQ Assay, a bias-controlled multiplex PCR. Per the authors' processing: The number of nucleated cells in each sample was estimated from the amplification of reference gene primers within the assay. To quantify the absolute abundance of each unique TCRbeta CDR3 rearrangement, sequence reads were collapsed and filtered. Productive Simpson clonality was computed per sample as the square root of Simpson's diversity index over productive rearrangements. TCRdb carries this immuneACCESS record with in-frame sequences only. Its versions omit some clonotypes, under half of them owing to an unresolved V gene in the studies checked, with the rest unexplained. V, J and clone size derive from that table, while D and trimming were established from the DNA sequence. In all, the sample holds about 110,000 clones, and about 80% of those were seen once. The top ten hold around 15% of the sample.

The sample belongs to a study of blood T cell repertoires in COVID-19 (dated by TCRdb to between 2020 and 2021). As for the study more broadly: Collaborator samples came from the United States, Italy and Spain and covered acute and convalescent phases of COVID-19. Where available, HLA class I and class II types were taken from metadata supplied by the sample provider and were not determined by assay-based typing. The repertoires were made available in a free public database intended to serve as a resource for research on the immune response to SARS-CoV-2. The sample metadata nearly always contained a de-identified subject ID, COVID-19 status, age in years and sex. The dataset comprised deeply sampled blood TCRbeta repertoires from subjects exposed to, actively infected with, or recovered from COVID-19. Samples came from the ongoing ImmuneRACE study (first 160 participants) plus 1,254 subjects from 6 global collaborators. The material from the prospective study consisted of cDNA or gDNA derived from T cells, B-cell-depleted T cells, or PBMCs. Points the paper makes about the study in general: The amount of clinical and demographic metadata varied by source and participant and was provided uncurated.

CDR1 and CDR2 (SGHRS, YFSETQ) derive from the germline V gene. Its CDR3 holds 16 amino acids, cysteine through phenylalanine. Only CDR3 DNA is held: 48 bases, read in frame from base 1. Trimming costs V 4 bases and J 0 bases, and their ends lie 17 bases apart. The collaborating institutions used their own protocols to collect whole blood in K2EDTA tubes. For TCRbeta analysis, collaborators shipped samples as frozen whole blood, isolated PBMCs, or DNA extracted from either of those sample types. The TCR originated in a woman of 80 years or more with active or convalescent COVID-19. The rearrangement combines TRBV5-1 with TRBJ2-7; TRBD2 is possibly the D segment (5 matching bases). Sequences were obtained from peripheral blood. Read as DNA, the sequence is TGCGCCAGCAGCACCTCGCTAGCCGCGAGCTCCTACGAGCAGTACTTC. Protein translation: CASSTSLAASSYEQYF.